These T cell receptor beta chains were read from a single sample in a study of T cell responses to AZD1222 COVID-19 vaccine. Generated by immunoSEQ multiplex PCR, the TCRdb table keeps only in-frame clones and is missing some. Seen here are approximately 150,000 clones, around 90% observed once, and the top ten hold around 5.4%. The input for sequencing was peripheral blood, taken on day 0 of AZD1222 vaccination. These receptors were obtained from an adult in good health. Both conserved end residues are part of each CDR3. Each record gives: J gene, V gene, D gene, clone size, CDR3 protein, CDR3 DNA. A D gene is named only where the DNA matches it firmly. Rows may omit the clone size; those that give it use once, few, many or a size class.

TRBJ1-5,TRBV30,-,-,CAWSVTQHPQHF,TGTGCCTGGAGTGTAACCCAACATCCCCAGCATTTT
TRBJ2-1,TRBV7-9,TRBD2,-,CASSFWTSGIPNEQFF,TGTGCCAGCAGCTTTTGGACTAGCGGGATTCCCAATGAGCAGTTCTTC
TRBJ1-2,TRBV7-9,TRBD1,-,CASSRQGGPYTF,TGTGCCAGCAGCCGACAGGGTGGGCCATACACCTTC
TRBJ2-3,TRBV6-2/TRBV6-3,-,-,CASSLGLGTDTQYF,TGTGCCAGCAGTCTCGGACTGGGCACAGATACGCAGTATTTT
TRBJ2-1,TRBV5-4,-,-,CASSSPSGSSYNEQFF,TGTGCCAGCAGCTCGCCCTCGGGGAGCTCCTACAATGAGCAGTTCTTC
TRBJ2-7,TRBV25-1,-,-,CASSEPPSYEQYF,TGTGCCAGCAGTGAACCCCCGTCCTACGAGCAGTACTTC
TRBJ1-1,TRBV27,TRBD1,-,CASSLQGGTEAFF,TGTGCCAGCAGTTTACAGGGGGGAACTGAAGCTTTCTTT
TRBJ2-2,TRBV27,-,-,CASKGGNWFANTGELFF,TGTGCCAGCAAAGGTGGGAATTGGTTCGCGAACACCGGGGAGCTGTTTTTT
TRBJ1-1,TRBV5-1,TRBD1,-,CASSSITGTGAEAFF,TGCGCCAGCAGCTCCATAACCGGGACAGGGGCTGAAGCTTTCTTT
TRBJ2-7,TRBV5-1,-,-,CASSLTSDSSYEQYF,TGCGCCAGCAGCTTGACCTCGGATTCGTCCTACGAGCAGTACTTC
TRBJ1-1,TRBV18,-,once,CASSPTRQDNTEAFF,TGTGCCAGCTCACCAACGCGACAGGATAACACTGAAGCTTTCTTT
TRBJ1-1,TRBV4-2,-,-,CASSRQDSANTEAFF,TGTGCCAGCAGCCGCCAGGACAGCGCGAACACTGAAGCTTTCTTT
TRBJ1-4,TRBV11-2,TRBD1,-,CASRQPGRGREEKLFF,TGTGCCAGCCGCCAACCGGGCAGGGGGCGGGAAGAAAAACTGTTTTTT
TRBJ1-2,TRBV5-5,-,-,CASSLELYNYGYTF,TGTGCCAGCAGCTTGGAGCTTTACAACTATGGCTACACCTTC
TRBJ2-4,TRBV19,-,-,CASSPRDQLISDQYF,TGTGCCAGTAGCCCCCGGGACCAGCTAATTTCTGATCAGTACTTC
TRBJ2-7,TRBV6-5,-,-,CASSYRENYEQYF,TGTGCCAGCAGCTACAGGGAGAACTACGAGCAGTACTTC
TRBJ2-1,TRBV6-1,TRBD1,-,CASSEEAGGILEQFF,TGTGCCAGCAGTGAGGAGGCAGGGGGAATATTAGAGCAGTTCTTC
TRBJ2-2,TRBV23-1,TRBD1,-,CASSKTGGAWGELFF,TGCGCCAGCAGTAAGACAGGGGGCGCTTGGGGGGAGCTGTTTTTT
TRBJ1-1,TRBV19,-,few,CASRFQNTEAFF,TGTGCCAGTAGATTCCAGAACACTGAAGCTTTCTTT
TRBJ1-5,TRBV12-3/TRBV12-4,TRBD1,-,CASRGGQGVTQHF,TGTGCCAGCAGAGGAGGACAGGGGGTCACCCAGCATTTT
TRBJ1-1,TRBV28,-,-,CASSFRGVGNTEAFF,TGTGCCAGCAGTTTCAGAGGGGTCGGAAACACTGAAGCTTTCTTT
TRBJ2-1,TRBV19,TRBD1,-,CASSYRGYNEQFF,TGTGCCAGTAGTTACAGGGGGTACAATGAGCAGTTCTTC
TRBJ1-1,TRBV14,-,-,CASSRFLGGSPMNTEAFF,TGTGCCAGCAGCCGATTTCTTGGGGGATCCCCAATGAACACTGAAGCTTTCTTT
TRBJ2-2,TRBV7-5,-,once,CARSSWRKNTGELFF,TGTGCCAGAAGCTCCTGGAGGAAGAACACCGGGGAGCTGTTTTTT
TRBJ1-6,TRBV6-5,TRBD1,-,CASSYNRGNSPLHF,TGTGCCAGCAGTTATAACAGGGGCAATTCACCCCTCCACTTT
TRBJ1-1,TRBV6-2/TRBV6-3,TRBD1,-,CASSSGTGHDRDTEAFF,TGTGCCAGCAGTTCTGGGACAGGGCACGACAGGGACACTGAAGCTTTCTTT
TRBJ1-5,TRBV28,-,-,CASSLFRSIGQPQHF,TGTGCCAGCAGTTTATTTAGGAGCATTGGGCAGCCCCAGCATTTT
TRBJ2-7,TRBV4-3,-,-,CASSPNRGPGYEQYF,TGCGCCAGCAGCCCTAATCGGGGGCCTGGGTACGAGCAGTACTTC
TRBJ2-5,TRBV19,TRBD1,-,CASSTTGGAETQYF,TGTGCCAGTAGTACCACAGGGGGCGCGGAGACCCAGTACTTC
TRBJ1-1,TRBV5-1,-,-,CASSWGEGNTEAFF,TGCGCCAGCAGCTGGGGGGAGGGGAACACTGAAGCTTTCTTT
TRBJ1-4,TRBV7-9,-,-,CASSAMSGEKLFF,TGTGCCAGCAGCGCAATGTCAGGGGAAAAACTGTTTTTT
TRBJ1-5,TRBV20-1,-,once,CSASVQSGGPSHF,TGCAGTGCTAGTGTTCAGTCGGGAGGCCCCTCGCATTTT
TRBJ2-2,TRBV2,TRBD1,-,CATIQGAGTGELFF,TGTGCCACCATCCAGGGGGCGGGCACCGGGGAGCTGTTTTTT
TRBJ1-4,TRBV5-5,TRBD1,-,CASSLEFWGTGFEKLFF,TGTGCCAGCAGCTTGGAGTTCTGGGGGACAGGGTTCGAAAAACTGTTTTTT
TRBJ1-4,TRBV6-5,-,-,CASKGPGGEKLFF,TGTGCCAGCAAGGGCCCTGGGGGTGAAAAACTGTTTTTT
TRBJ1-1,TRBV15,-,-,CATSREGTGGMNTEAFF,TGTGCCACCAGCAGAGAGGGAACAGGAGGGATGAACACTGAAGCTTTCTTT
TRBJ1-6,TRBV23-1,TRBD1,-,CASFYTGTGNSPLHF,TGCGCCAGTTTCTATACCGGGACAGGGAATTCACCCCTCCACTTT
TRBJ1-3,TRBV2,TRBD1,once,CASSPQGALGNTIYF,TGTGCCAGCTCCCCACAGGGGGCTCTCGGAAACACCATATATTTT
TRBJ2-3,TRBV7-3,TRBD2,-,CASSSGGSGSADTQYF,TGTGCCAGCAGCTCAGGAGGGAGCGGGAGTGCAGATACGCAGTATTTT
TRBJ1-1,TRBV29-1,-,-,CSVTVREIAEAFF,TGCAGCGTAACCGTCAGAGAGATTGCTGAAGCTTTCTTT
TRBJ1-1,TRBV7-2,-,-,CASSLDTVAFF,TGTGCCAGCAGCTTAGACACAGTGGCTTTCTTT
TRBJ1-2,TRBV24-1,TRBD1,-,CATSPGDSYYGYTF,TGTGCCACCAGCCCCGGGGACAGTTACTATGGCTACACCTTC
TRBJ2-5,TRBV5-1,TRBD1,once,CASSSTTGTGAETQYF,TGCGCCAGCAGCTCAACCACCGGGACAGGGGCCGAGACCCAGTACTTC
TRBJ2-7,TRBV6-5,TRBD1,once,CASSYRDRGGYEQYF,TGTGCCAGCAGTTACCGGGACAGGGGAGGATACGAGCAGTACTTC
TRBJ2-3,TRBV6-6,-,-,CASSSLAGTDTQYF,TGTGCCAGCAGTTCCCTTGCGGGCACAGATACGCAGTATTTT
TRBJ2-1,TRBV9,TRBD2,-,CASSVLAVNNEQFF,TGTGCCAGCAGCGTCCTAGCGGTTAACAATGAGCAGTTCTTC